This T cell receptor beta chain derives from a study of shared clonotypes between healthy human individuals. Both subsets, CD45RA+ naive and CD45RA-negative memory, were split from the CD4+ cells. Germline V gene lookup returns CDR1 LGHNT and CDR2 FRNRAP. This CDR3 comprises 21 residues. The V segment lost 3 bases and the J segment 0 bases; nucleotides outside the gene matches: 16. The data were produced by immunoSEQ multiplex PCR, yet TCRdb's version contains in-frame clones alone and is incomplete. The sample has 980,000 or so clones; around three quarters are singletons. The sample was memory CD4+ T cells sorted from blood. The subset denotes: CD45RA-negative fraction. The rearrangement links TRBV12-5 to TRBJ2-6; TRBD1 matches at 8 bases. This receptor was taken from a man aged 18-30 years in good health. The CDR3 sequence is CASGFFKIGTGYSSGANVLTF. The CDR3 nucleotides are TGTGCTAGTGGTTTTTTCAAGATCGGGACAGGCTATAGCTCTGGGGCCAACGTCCTGACTTTC.